This T cell receptor (beta chain) was captured in a study of molecular identifiers for immune sequencing clone quantification. TCRdb reprocessed the PCR reads via MiXCR and lists one record per CDR3 protein. In the table there are about 65,000 distinct CDR3 sequences, 15% to 20% of which are singletons. General study findings and limits: Clones above 20 RNA copies held over 99% of effector molecules, under 1% in naive cells. Spike-in Jurkat TCR RNA from a single cell reportedly registered among about 1 million naive cells. Barcodes shared by identical TCR molecules could lead to underestimated sizes of highly expanded clones.

Sorting defined naive CD8 T cells as CD8+CD4-CCR7+CD45RA+. This clonotype was seen many times. Its antigen is currently unknown. This CDR3 contains 14 residues. Unmatched junction bases numbered 8, after V lost 6 bases and J lost 10 bases. Germline V lookup: CDR1 SGHVS, CDR2 FQNEAQ. V gene TRBV7-8 combines with J gene TRBJ2-1; 11 positions agree with TRBD2. Sequenced: naive CD8+ T cells from blood, with Jurkat cell RNA spiked in. The subset: FACS-sorted CD8+CD4-CCR7+CD45RA+ naive T cells. The sequence came from a human donor in good health. Some libraries in this study had Jurkat cell RNA spiked in. The CDR3 nucleotides are TGTGCCAGCAGTGGGGGACTAGCGGCTTCGGAGCAGTTCTTC. Amino acid sequence: CASSGGLAASEQFF.